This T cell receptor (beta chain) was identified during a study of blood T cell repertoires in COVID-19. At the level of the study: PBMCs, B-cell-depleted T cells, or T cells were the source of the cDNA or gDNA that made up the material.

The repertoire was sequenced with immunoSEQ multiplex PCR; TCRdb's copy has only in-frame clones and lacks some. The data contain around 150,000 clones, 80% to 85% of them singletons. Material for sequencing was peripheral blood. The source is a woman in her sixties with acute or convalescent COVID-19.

CDR3 nucleotides: TGTGCCAGCAGCCCCCCGGGACAGCCCCTGTCTGGCTACACCTTC. Translated, it gives CASSPPGQPLSGYTF. The chain has TRBV7-9 and TRBJ1-2, with 7 bases aligning to TRBD1. V lost 5 bases to trimming and J lost 7 bases; unmatched junction nucleotides: 13. Germline CDR1 is SEHNR and CDR2 is FQNEAQ (reference sequence). The CDR3 loop spans 15 amino acids.